These 18 T cell receptor beta chains were sequenced from one sample in a study of blood T cell repertoires in COVID-19. Here immunoSEQ multiplex PCR was the method, and the copy in TCRdb shows in-frame clones only, minus some. There are 250,000 or so clones in the sample; 86% occur only once, and 2.5% to 3% lies in the top ten. The sequenced sample consisted of peripheral blood. The receptors here all came from a woman in her 30s with active or convalescent COVID-19.

V is TRBV27 and J is TRBJ1-2; a possible D gene is TRBD1 (6 bases). CDR1 MNHEY and CDR2 SMNVEV come from the germline V gene (reference sequence). The CDR3 has 15 residues. Trimming removed 2 bases at V and 4 bases at J, with 14 bases between. The DNA for the CDR3 is TGTGCCAGCAGTTTAGGGCGGGGGCATATCTATGGCTACACCTTC. Its protein product is CASSLGRGHIYGYTF.

This chain links TRBV6-5 with TRBJ2-7; TRBD1 aligns across 10 bases. Germline values: CDR1 MNHEY, CDR2 SVGAGI. V shed 6 bases, J shed 5 bases, and the junction held 7 bases outside the gene matches. The CDR3 spans 14 residues. The DNA for the CDR3 is TGTGCCAGCAGGCCGGGACAGGGGTTCAACGAGCAGTACTTC. Its protein product is CASRPGQGFNEQYF.

This clone was observed a single time. The V gene is TRBV3-1 (or the pseudogene TRBV3-2), the J gene TRBJ2-5, with a tentative D call TRBD2 (6 bases). CDR3 length: 16 residues. V lost 1 base, J lost 5 bases, and 17 bases lay in between. Germline V lookup: CDR1 LGHDT, CDR2 YNNKEL (reference sequence). CDR3 DNA sequence: TGTGCCAGCAGCCAAGGGACTAACCAGGTGCAGGAGACCCAGTACTTC. It yields the protein CASSQGTNQVQETQYF.

This clone was observed a few times. The chain combines TRBV6-6 with TRBJ1-2, with 7 bases matching TRBD1. Trimming cost V 7 bases and J 4 bases; bases outside gene matches: 9. Germline V CDR1 and CDR2: MNHNY, SVGAGI (reference sequence). This CDR3 has 14 amino acids. The CDR3 spells CASTLDRFFYGYTF. Here the CDR3 DNA reads TGTGCCAGCACCCTGGACAGGTTTTTCTATGGCTACACCTTC.

The rearrangement uses TRBV5-4 and TRBJ2-3, with 8 bases aligning to TRBD2. CDR3 length equals 16 residues. Germline V lookup: CDR1 SGHNT, CDR2 YYREEE (reference sequence). Trimming cost V 4 bases and J 1 base; bases outside gene matches: 8. CDR3: CASSLGRGAGTDTQYF. CDR3 bases: TGTGCCAGCAGCCTCGGGCGGGGGGCGGGCACAGATACGCAGTATTTT.

The V call is TRBV24-1, the J call TRBJ2-5, with D tentatively TRBD1 (5 bases). Germline V lookup: CDR1 KGHDR, CDR2 SFDVKD. Trimming removed 3 bases at V and 5 bases at J, with 12 bases between. This CDR3 is built from 14 residues. CDR3 loop: CATSDSRASETQYF. CDR3 DNA: TGTGCCACCAGTGATAGCAGGGCGTCTGAGACCCAGTACTTC.

Only one count was recorded for this clone. The J gene is TRBJ2-3, the V gene TRBV7-2; possible D gene TRBD2, 5 bases. Trimming removed 1 base from V and 0 bases from J, with 17 bases in between. The V gene's germline CDR1 is SGHTA and CDR2 FQGNSA. This CDR3 is built from 18 residues. The CDR3 nucleotides read TGTGCCAGCAGCTTAGAGGCGGTGCGGGCGATTAGCACAGATACGCAGTATTTT. This gives the protein CASSLEAVRAISTDTQYF.

The gene calls are TRBV19 and TRBJ2-7, with TRBD1 matching over 11 bases. V shed 6 bases and J 1 base; nucleotides not matched to a gene: 8. Germline V gene lookup returns CDR1 LNHDA and CDR2 SQIVND (reference sequence). This CDR3 has 16 amino acids. CDR3: CASSIPGQGASYEQYF. CDR3 in DNA: TGTGCCAGTAGCATTCCTGGACAGGGGGCGTCCTACGAGCAGTACTTC.

This clone has only one observation. This chain connects TRBV6-2 or TRBV6-3 to TRBJ2-4; 7 bases are shared with TRBD1. The CDR3 spans 15 residues. The germline V gene has CDR1 MNHEY and CDR2 SVGEGT. Germline trimming cut 4 bases from V and 0 bases from J; bases unmatched to any gene: 3. CDR3 loop: CASSWGQLAKNIQYF. The CDR3 DNA sequence: TGTGCCAGCAGTTGGGGACAGCTAGCCAAAAACATTCAGTACTTC.

The rearrangement joins TRBV7-6 to TRBJ1-2; perhaps TRBD1 as D (6 bases). This CDR3 comprises 15 residues. Germline-derived CDR1 and CDR2 are SGHVS and FNYEAQ. Trimming shortened V by 5 bases and J by 3 bases, and 16 bases separated the two germline ends. The CDR3: CASSPGGAFDYGYTF. For the CDR3, the DNA is TGTGCCAGCAGCCCCGGGGGGGCTTTCGACTATGGCTACACCTTC.

This clone was recorded only once. This chain joins TRBV9 and TRBJ2-1, with TRBD2 matching 11 bases. The CDR3 runs to 17 residues. Looked up from germline, CDR1 is SGDLS and CDR2 is YYNGEE. V gave up 2 bases and J gave up 7 bases; unmatched junction bases: 11. In nucleotides, the CDR3 is TGTGCCAGCAGCGTCGGGACTAGCGGTTATTTCAAGAATGAGCAGTTCTTC. Translation gives CASSVGTSGYFKNEQFF.

Concerning this clone: Other DNA sequences of this sample code for an identical CDR3. V gene TRBV9 combines with J gene TRBJ1-6; the D is unclear. The germline V and J ends were trimmed by 0 bases and 0 bases, with 4 bases remaining between them. CDR3 length: 15 residues. Germline CDR1 is SGDLS and CDR2 is YYNGEE. Here the CDR3 reads CASSVGSSYNSPLHF. In nucleotides, the CDR3 is TGTGCCAGCAGCGTAGGCAGCTCCTATAATTCACCCCTCCACTTT.

Regarding this clone: One end of the junction fails to match germline, which may point to a read error. The chain recombines TRBV6-2 or TRBV6-3 with TRBJ2-7, with 7 bases that match TRBD2. CDR1 and CDR2 from the germline V gene are MNHEY and SVGEGT. The CDR3 has 11 residues. CDR3 residues: CASSGGGRTHF. CDR3 nucleotide sequence: TGTGCCAGCAGTGGGGGGGGAAGAACCCACTTC.

This clone has more than one count but fewer than ten. J is TRBJ1-2 and V is TRBV7-8; D may be TRBD1 (5 bases). This CDR3 contains 13 residues. Germline CDR1 SGHVS, CDR2 FQNEAQ. V shed 2 bases and J shed 5 bases, with 9 bases lying between them. CDR3 in amino acids: CASSLQGGYGYTF. The CDR3 nucleotides are TGTGCCAGCAGCTTACAGGGAGGGTATGGCTACACCTTC.

CDR3 sequence: CASSLRFLGQLRENTEAFF. CDR3 nucleotide sequence: TGTGCCAGCAGCCTTAGGTTCCTTGGACAGCTTCGAGAAAACACTGAAGCTTTCTTT. The chain links TRBV7-2 to TRBJ1-1; possibly TRBD1 for D (6 bases). The germline V and J ends were trimmed by 5 bases and 2 bases, with 27 bases remaining between them. CDR3 size: 19 residues. Germline assignment: CDR1 SGHTA and CDR2 FQGNSA. Filled out from reference TRBV7-2 and TRBJ1-1, the complete variable domain reads GAGVSQSPSNKVTEKGKDVELRCDPISGHTALYWYRQSLGQGLEFLIYFQGNSAPDKSGLPSDRFSAERTGGSVSTLTIQRTQQEDSAVYLCASSLRFLGQLRENTEAFFGQGTRLTVV.

The J gene is TRBJ2-3, the V gene TRBV19, with TRBD2 identical over 11 bases. This CDR3 is built from 17 residues. Trimming at V came to 6 bases and at J to 1 base, leaving 9 bases not matched to a gene. CDR1 is LNHDA, CDR2 SQIVND, per germline (reference sequence). CDR3 sequence reads: CASRSFLAGGGTDTQYF. CDR3 nucleotide sequence: TGTGCCAGTAGGTCTTTTTTAGCGGGGGGGGGCACAGATACGCAGTATTTT.

This sequence joins TRBV6-1 and TRBJ1-1; 7 bases match TRBD1. The J segment lost 4 bases and the V segment lost 4 bases, leaving 9 bases of the junction unmatched. The germline CDR1 and CDR2 sequences are MNHNS and SASEGT. The length of the CDR3 is 15 residues. CDR3 amino acids: CASSAPGGRSTEAFF. The CDR3 region has the DNA TGTGCCAGCAGTGCCCCAGGGGGGCGGAGCACTGAAGCTTTCTTT.

V gene TRBV7-2 combines with J gene TRBJ2-7; no clear D. The CDR3 has 13 residues. Germline CDR1 and CDR2: SGHTA and FQGNSA. V lost 0 bases to trimming and J lost 6 bases, with 9 bases between them. The CDR3 loop is CASSLASESEQYF. The CDR3, as DNA: TGTGCCAGCAGCTTAGCGTCGGAGTCCGAGCAGTACTTC.